These 17 T cell receptor beta chains were all obtained from the same sample, sequenced in a study of T cells after yellow fever vaccination. One entry per CDR3 protein, called by TCRdb with MiXCR from the 5' RACE reads. This sample carries about 300,000 distinct CDR3 sequences, approximately 10% of them seen once, and the ten largest clones take about 3.5%. The sequencing here drew on CD4+ T cells sorted from PBMCs, taken 5 days after the yellow fever booster vaccination. These receptors were obtained from a man younger than 30 who received the YFV17D yellow fever vaccine.

This clonotype was seen more than once but under ten times. The gene calls are TRBV6-5 and TRBJ1-1; D remains unclear. The V end was cut by 7 bases, the J end by 1 base, with 4 bases between. Germline V CDR1 and CDR2: MNHEY, SVGAGI. The CDR3 has 11 amino acids. The CDR3 nucleotides are TGTGCCAGCACAGCGAACACTGAAGCTTTCTTT. This sequence encodes CASTANTEAFF.

This clonotype was counted only a few times. The chain uses TRBV20-1 and TRBJ1-1; D is ambiguous. The CDR3 runs to 13 residues. V lost 3 bases and J 4 bases, leaving 12 bases between the germline ends. Germline V lookup: CDR1 DFQATT, CDR2 SNEGSKA (reference sequence). In DNA form, the CDR3 reads TGCAGTGCTAGGGGCATGACGCCCACTGAAGCTTTCTTT. It yields the protein CSARGMTPTEAFF.

V usage is TRBV5-1 and J usage is TRBJ2-5; 7 nucleotides align to TRBD2. The CDR3 spans 14 residues. J lost 3 bases, V lost 4 bases, and 6 bases had no gene match. Germline assignment: CDR1 SGHRS and CDR2 YFSETQ. The CDR3 nucleotides read TGCGCCAGCAGCCTGGCTAGCGGAGAAGAGACCCAGTACTTC. Translating it yields CASSLASGEETQYF.

The table lists this clonotype with many counts. The V gene is TRBV20-1, the J gene TRBJ2-3; weak D call: TRBD1 (6 bases). Germline V gene lookup returns CDR1 DFQATT and CDR2 SNEGSKA (reference sequence). Trimming removed 6 bases at V and 4 bases at J, with 17 bases between. The CDR3 contains 14 residues. This CDR3 is CSANTGLWADTQYF. CDR3 coding DNA: TGCAGTGCGAACACAGGGTTGTGGGCAGATACGCAGTATTTT.

This clonotype was counted between two and nine times. The chain recombines TRBV4-2 with TRBJ2-4, with D maybe TRBD1 (5 bases). The germline V gene encodes CDR1 LGHNA and CDR2 YNFKEQ. Deletions cut 0 bases from V and 6 bases from J, with 18 bases between. The CDR3 is 17 residues long. CDR3 region: CASSQDRLTEDLNIQYF. In DNA, the CDR3 is TGTGCCAGCAGCCAAGACAGACTGACAGAAGACTTAAACATTCAGTACTTC.

This CDR3 is CASSPSRGRTDTQYF. In DNA, the CDR3 is TGCGCCAGCAGCCCCTCGCGGGGGCGGACAGATACGCAGTATTTT. The rearrangement uses TRBV5-1 and TRBJ2-3; D might be TRBD2 (7 bases). The CDR3 loop spans 15 amino acids. V was clipped by 4 bases and J by 3 bases, with 15 bases between them. Germline V CDR1 and CDR2: SGHRS, YFSETQ.

This chain uses TRBV4-1 with TRBJ2-5; perhaps TRBD2 as D (5 bases). V dropped 1 base and J dropped 4 bases, with 16 bases sitting between them. CDR3 length equals 16 residues. Germline V gene sequence: CDR1 MGHRA, CDR2 YSYEKL. In nucleotides, the CDR3 is TGCGCCAGCAGCCAAGGGGGTGCGAGGGCGGGAGAGACCCAGTACTTC. It translates to CASSQGGARAGETQYF.

The chain has TRBV12-3 or TRBV12-4 and TRBJ2-7; D ambiguous. Trimming cost V 2 bases and J 0 bases, with 14 bases left between them. This CDR3 spans 16 amino acids. The CDR3 is CASSLLGPSYSYEQYF. CDR3 sequence (DNA): TGTGCCAGCAGTTTACTGGGTCCTTCTTACTCCTACGAGCAGTACTTC.

The rearrangement joins TRBV6-1 to TRBJ2-2, with D perhaps TRBD1 (6 bases). V was clipped by 7 bases and J by 1 base, with 10 bases between them. CDR3 length equals 14 residues. CDR1 and CDR2 from the germline V gene are MNHNS and SASEGT. The CDR3 DNA reads TGTGCCAGCATGGCAGGGGAGAACACCGGGGAGCTGTTTTTT. This translates into CASMAGENTGELFF.

There are many counts of this clonotype. The chain couples TRBV5-1 to TRBJ2-2; D unresolved. This CDR3 spans 14 amino acids. V lost 0 bases and J 0 bases, leaving 3 bases between the germline ends. Germline V CDR1 and CDR2: SGHRS, YFSETQ. In DNA form, the CDR3 reads TGCGCCAGCAGCTTGGAGGCGAACACCGGGGAGCTGTTTTTT. Translated: CASSLEANTGELFF.

The gene calls are TRBV5-1 and TRBJ2-1; D possibly corresponds to TRBD1 (6 bases). Germline CDR1 is SGHRS and CDR2 is YFSETQ. CDR3 length equals 14 residues. V lost 0 bases, J lost 2 bases, and 6 bases lay in between. CDR3 protein: CASSLDRAYNEQFF. CDR3 nucleotide sequence: TGCGCCAGCAGCTTGGACAGGGCCTACAATGAGCAGTTCTTC.

This clonotype appeared a few times. It may be a read error: a sequence one base away is much more abundant. The CDR3 reads CASSDPRWSTQYF. The CDR3 DNA follows: TGTGCCAGCAGTGATCCACGGTGGAGTACGCAGTATTTT. J is TRBJ2-3 and V is TRBV6-5, with D unresolved. Germline V CDR1 and CDR2: MNHEY, SVGAGI. V dropped 5 bases and J dropped 8 bases, with 14 bases sitting between them. This CDR3 is built from 13 residues.

This chain uses TRBV11-2 with TRBJ1-4, with 8 bases that match TRBD1. J gave up 9 bases and V 3 bases, and 3 bases lay outside the gene matches. CDR1 is SGHAT and CDR2 is FQNNGV in the germline V gene. CDR3 length: 13 amino acids. In DNA form, the CDR3 reads TGTGCCAGCAGCTTCGGACAGGGAAAAAAACTGTTTTTT. Protein sequence: CASSFGQGKKLFF.

The chain employs TRBV28 and TRBJ2-5; TRBD2 might be the D (6 bases). V shed 3 bases and J shed 5 bases, with 13 bases lying between them. CDR3 length equals 14 residues. The germline V gene has CDR1 MDHEN and CDR2 SYDVKM. The CDR3: CASSLWGGAETQYF. Written as DNA, the CDR3 is TGTGCCAGCAGTTTGTGGGGCGGGGCGGAGACCCAGTACTTC.

The chain couples TRBV20-1 to TRBJ2-3; D not resolved. V dropped 3 bases and J dropped 6 bases, with 10 bases sitting between them. The germline V gene encodes CDR1 DFQATT and CDR2 SNEGSKA (reference sequence). The CDR3 contains 12 residues. CDR3 in amino acids: CSASSPWDTQYF. CDR3 nucleotides: TGCAGTGCTAGCTCGCCCTGGGATACGCAGTATTTT.

This clonotype occurred a few times. The chain is built from TRBV12-3 or TRBV12-4 and TRBJ2-2; 7 bases fit TRBD1. The CDR3 runs to 15 residues. Trimming took 4 bases from V and 1 from J; bases not matched to a gene: 3. In DNA, the CDR3 is TGTGCCAGCAGTTATCGGGACAGGAACACCGGGGAGCTGTTTTTT. This translates into CASSYRDRNTGELFF.

The chain carries TRBV9 and TRBJ2-3; weak D call: TRBD1 (7 bases). Trimming took 0 bases from V and 5 from J, leaving 16 bases between them. Per the germline V gene, CDR1 is SGDLS and CDR2 is YYNGEE. The CDR3 extends over 16 amino acids. CDR3 region: CASSVGFRGAGDTQYF. The CDR3 DNA reads as TGTGCCAGCAGCGTAGGATTCAGGGGGGCCGGAGATACGCAGTATTTT.